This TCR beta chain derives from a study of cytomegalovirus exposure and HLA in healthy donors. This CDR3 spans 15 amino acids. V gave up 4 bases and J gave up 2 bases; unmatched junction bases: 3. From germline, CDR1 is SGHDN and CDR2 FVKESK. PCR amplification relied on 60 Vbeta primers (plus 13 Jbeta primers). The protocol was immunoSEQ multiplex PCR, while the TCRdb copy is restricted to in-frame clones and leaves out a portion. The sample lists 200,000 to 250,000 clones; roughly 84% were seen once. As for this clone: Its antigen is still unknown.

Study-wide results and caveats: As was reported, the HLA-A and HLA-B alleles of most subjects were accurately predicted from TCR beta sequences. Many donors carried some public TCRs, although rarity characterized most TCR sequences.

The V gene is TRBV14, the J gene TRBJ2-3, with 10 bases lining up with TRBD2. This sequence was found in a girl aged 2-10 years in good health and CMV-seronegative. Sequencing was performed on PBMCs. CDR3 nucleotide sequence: TGTGCCAGCAGCCGTACTAGCGGGGCCACAGATACGCAGTATTTT. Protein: CASSRTSGATDTQYF.